Below, 30 T cell receptor beta chains from the same sample are listed, as sequenced in a study of cytomegalovirus exposure and HLA in healthy donors (TCRdb year 2017). Library prep was done by the immunoSEQ multiplex PCR assay. For the multiplex PCR, a mixture combining 60 forward primers for TCR Vbeta segments and 13 reverse primers for TCR Jbeta segments was used. TCRdb provides this immuneACCESS table in a form limited to in-frame rearrangements. Some clones are lacking; in checked studies, under half of them reflect an unresolved V gene, and why the rest are absent is not known. Recorded for this sample are roughly 160,000 clones; roughly 80% of them occurred a single time. The ten biggest clones cover about 12% of the sample. The sequenced material came from PBMCs. These receptors originate from a woman aged 45 to 65 in good health and CMV-seronegative.

This sequence joins TRBV7-6 and TRBJ2-3, with D maybe TRBD2 (5 bases). CDR3 length equals 16 residues. CDR1 and CDR2 (germline): SGHVS, FNYEAQ. The V and J ends lost 0 bases and 1 base respectively, with 11 bases between them. The CDR3 region is CASSLATLGGTDTQYF. Written as DNA, the CDR3 is TGTGCCAGCAGCTTAGCAACCCTGGGAGGCACAGATACGCAGTATTTT.

The CDR3 DNA is TGCAGCGTTGAAAGGAGGCAGGGGAGGGACAATGAGCAGTTCTTC. Translation: CSVERRQGRDNEQFF. The chain employs TRBV29-1 and TRBJ2-1; tentative D call: TRBD2 (7 bases). The V gene lost 2 bases and the J gene lost 5 bases, with 16 bases spanning the gap. Germline V gene data show CDR1 as SQVTM and CDR2 as ANQGSEA. The CDR3 consists of 15 residues.

This clone was detected only a few times. The chain couples TRBV5-1 to TRBJ2-5; 11 bases map to TRBD2. This CDR3 has 17 residues. Germline CDR1 reads SGHRS; CDR2 reads YFSETQ. Unmatched junction bases numbered 13, after V lost 5 bases and J lost 4 bases. The CDR3 DNA sequence: TGCGCCAGCAGTACCAGGACTAGCGGGCGATCGGCAGAGACCCAGTACTTC. Protein: CASSTRTSGRSAETQYF.

The chain recombines TRBV4-2 with TRBJ2-3, with 8 nucleotides matching TRBD1. The ends lost 4 bases at V and 1 base at J; junction bases unmatched: 13. The CDR3 is 18 amino acids. Germline CDR1 reads LGHNA; CDR2 reads YNFKEQ. CDR3 sequence: CASSRGTGVSGGTDTQYF. CDR3 nucleotides: TGTGCCAGCAGCCGTGGGACAGGCGTTTCAGGGGGCACAGATACGCAGTATTTT.

As concerns this clone: Compared with germline, one end of the junction differs, possibly owing to a read error. The chain is built from TRBV7-9 and TRBJ2-7; TRBD1 matches 11 bases. This CDR3 spans 16 amino acids. The germline V gene has CDR1 SEHNR and CDR2 FQNEAQ (reference sequence). DNA for the CDR3: TGTTCCAGCAGCCCCCGAGGACAGGGGGCCTCCTACGAGCAGTACTTC. Translation gives CSSSPRGQGASYEQYF.

This chain connects TRBV19 to TRBJ2-1; 7 bases agree with TRBD2. The J segment lost 4 bases and the V segment lost 6 bases, leaving 6 bases of the junction unmatched. CDR1 is LNHDA and CDR2 is SQIVND in the germline V gene (reference sequence). There are 14 residues in the CDR3. The CDR3 bases are TGTGCCAGTAGGCGGGCTAGCGGATACAATGAGCAGTTCTTC. It encodes CASRRASGYNEQFF.

This chain links TRBV4-3 with TRBJ2-7, with D perhaps matching TRBD1 (6 bases). The germline CDR1 and CDR2 sequences are LGHNA and YSLEER. Trimming took off 0 bases at V and 5 bases at J, with 20 bases between the two ends. This CDR3 is built from 17 residues. CDR3 protein: CASSQDVEGVRGNEQYF. CDR3 DNA: TGCGCCAGCAGCCAAGATGTCGAGGGTGTTAGGGGGAACGAGCAGTACTTC.

This chain connects TRBV21-1 to TRBJ1-1. TRBV21-1 is designated a pseudogene. The CDR3 length is 14 residues. CDR3 coding DNA: TGTGCCAGCAGCAACCCCTCCTGTAACACTGAAGCTTTCTTT. Protein product: CASSNPSCNTEAFF.

The chain links TRBV14 to TRBJ2-7, with 7 bases that match TRBD1. V lost 1 base and J lost 2; bases outside the gene matches: 2. Germline V gives CDR1 SGHDN, CDR2 FVKESK. This CDR3 has 14 amino acids. CDR3 sequence reads: CASSQGTGAYEQYF. In DNA form, the CDR3 reads TGTGCCAGCAGCCAAGGGACAGGCGCCTACGAGCAGTACTTC. Complete variable domain (other parts from reference TRBV14 and TRBJ2-7): EAGVTQFPSHSVIEKGQTVTLRCDPISGHDNLYWYRRVMGKEIKFLLHFVKESKQDESGMPNNRFLAERTGGTYSTLKVQPAELEDSGVYFCASSQGTGAYEQYFGPGTRLTVT.

The V call is TRBV6-6, the J call TRBJ1-2; D is unresolved. V was clipped by 5 bases and J by 4 bases, with 8 bases between them. Germline V gene data show CDR1 as MNHNY and CDR2 as SVGAGI (reference sequence). The CDR3 length is 12 residues. CDR3 loop: CASSPAGYGYTF. The CDR3 DNA follows: TGTGCCAGCAGTCCGGCGGGCTATGGCTACACCTTC.

The chain uses TRBV7-2 and TRBJ2-7; D possibly corresponds to TRBD2 (5 bases). Between the trimmed V and J ends, which lost 5 bases and 4 bases, there was a span of 15 bases. Looked up from germline, CDR1 is SGHTA and CDR2 is FQGNSA. The CDR3 sequence is 14 residues long. CDR3 sequence (DNA): TGTGCCAGCAGCCTGCAACTCGGAGGATACGAGCAGTACTTC. Amino acid sequence: CASSLQLGGYEQYF.

This clone has only one observation. The J gene is TRBJ1-1, the V gene TRBV25-1; 9 bases match TRBD1. Germline CDR1 and CDR2: MGHDK and SYGVNS. V lost 6 bases and J lost 3; bases outside the gene matches: 8. The CDR3 extends over 15 amino acids. The CDR3 DNA is TGTGCCAGCAGCCGAACAGGGGGCGGGGACACTGAAGCTTTCTTT. Protein sequence: CASSRTGGGDTEAFF.

V is TRBV2 and J is TRBJ2-7, with a possible D match to TRBD2 (6 bases). Trimming left V 4 bases short and J 0 bases short, with 13 bases between. In germline, CDR1 is SNHLY, CDR2 FYNNEI. The CDR3 has 15 residues. This CDR3 is CASSAGDSHSYEQYF. The CDR3 DNA is TGTGCCAGCAGTGCGGGAGACAGCCACTCCTACGAGCAGTACTTC.

This chain connects TRBV5-1 to TRBJ1-1, with TRBD1 identical over 8 bases. Germline V gene lookup returns CDR1 SGHRS and CDR2 YFSETQ. The CDR3 sequence is 15 residues long. V shed 4 bases, J shed 1 base, and the junction held 6 bases outside the gene matches. The CDR3 protein is CASSLTGQANTEAFF. The CDR3 nucleotides read TGCGCCAGCAGCCTTACGGGACAGGCGAACACTGAAGCTTTCTTT.

The genes are TRBV6-6 and TRBJ2-7; 14 bases match TRBD2. The CDR3 has 15 residues. Germline loops: CDR1 MNHNY, CDR2 SVGAGI (reference sequence). Germline trimming cut 5 bases from V and 4 bases from J; bases unmatched to any gene: 4. CDR3 sequence (DNA): TGTGCCAGCAGTCCGGGACTAGCGGGAGTATACGAGCAGTACTTC. It yields the protein CASSPGLAGVYEQYF.

V usage is TRBV11-3 and J usage is TRBJ2-3; 10 bases match TRBD2. The CDR3 totals 15 residues. Germline V gives CDR1 SGHNT, CDR2 YENEEA. V trimming: 5 bases; J trimming: 2 bases; junction bases outside the gene matches: 4. The CDR3 loop reads CASSQAGGYTDTQYF. CDR3 DNA sequence: TGTGCCAGCAGCCAAGCGGGAGGGTACACAGATACGCAGTATTTT.

The chain carries TRBV11-2 and TRBJ1-1, with a possible D match to TRBD1 (6 bases). The CDR3 sequence is 13 residues long. The germline V gene encodes CDR1 SGHAT and CDR2 FQNNGV. The V gene lost 5 bases and the J gene lost 7 bases, with 14 bases spanning the gap. The CDR3 bases are TGTGCCAGCAGCCGTCGGGAGGGGGGTGAAGCTTTCTTT. Its protein is CASSRREGGEAFF.

This chain uses TRBV20-1 with TRBJ1-1; the D is unclear. CDR1 and CDR2 from the germline V gene are DFQATT and SNEGSKA (reference sequence). This CDR3 region has 10 residues. With 6 bases removed from V and 5 bases from J, the gap between germline ends came to 7 bases. In DNA form, the CDR3 reads TGCAGTGCCCTCAGAACTGAAGCTTTCTTT. This sequence encodes CSALRTEAFF.

The chain links TRBV7-2 to TRBJ2-1; 8 bases are shared with TRBD2. The CDR3 runs 16 residues. J gave up 7 bases and V 5 bases, and 13 bases lay outside the gene matches. In germline, CDR1 is SGHTA, CDR2 FQGNSA. In nucleotides, the CDR3 is TGTGCCAGCAGCCGCCTTACTAGCGGCCTAGGGAATGAGCAGTTCTTC. Translation gives CASSRLTSGLGNEQFF.

This clone has just one count. The chain carries TRBV5-4 and TRBJ2-3; TRBD2 matches at 15 bases. The CDR3 has 16 residues. The germline gives CDR1 SGHNT, CDR2 YYREEE (reference sequence). The ends lost 4 bases at V and 3 bases at J; junction bases unmatched: 3. The CDR3 DNA reads as TGTGCCAGCAGCCCAGGGACTAGCGGGAGGACAGATACGCAGTATTTT. Its translation: CASSPGTSGRTDTQYF.

This chain connects TRBV5-4 to TRBJ2-1; D perhaps matches TRBD2 (6 bases). The ends were cut back, 3 bases at V and 6 bases at J, with 13 bases in the middle. Germline lookup yields CDR1 SGHNT and CDR2 YYREEE (reference sequence). CDR3 length equals 14 residues. CDR3 bases: TGTGCCAGCAGCTGGCGGACTAAGGGCAATGAGCAGTTCTTC. This gives the protein CASSWRTKGNEQFF.

V gene TRBV27 combines with J gene TRBJ1-2; D is unclear. Germline V lookup: CDR1 MNHEY, CDR2 SMNVEV (reference sequence). Trimming stripped 6 bases from V and 3 bases from J, with 23 bases between. This CDR3 is built from 17 residues. The DNA of the CDR3 is TGTGCCAGCAGATCCCCCTCGTCGGGAGGGTTTTACTATGGCTACACCTTC. Translation: CASRSPSSGGFYYGYTF.

The chain is built from TRBV5-1 and TRBJ1-2, with TRBD1 identical over 8 bases. V dropped 3 bases and J dropped 2; count of bases not matched to a gene: 3. This CDR3 region has 14 residues. Per the germline V gene, CDR1 is SGHRS and CDR2 is YFSETQ. In DNA, the CDR3 is TGCGCCAGCAGCTCCCGGACAGGGAACTATGGCTACACCTTC. Translation gives CASSSRTGNYGYTF.

The chain joins TRBV10-3 to TRBJ2-1; 8 bases align to TRBD2. Per the germline V gene, CDR1 is ENHRY and CDR2 is SYGVKD. The CDR3 has 14 amino acids. Losses at the gene ends were 3 bases for V and 10 bases for J; bases not matched to a gene: 8. The DNA for the CDR3 is TGTGCCATCAGTGAATGGCGGGGGGCAGTGGAGCAGTTCTTC. It translates to CAISEWRGAVEQFF.

This sequence joins TRBV28 and TRBJ1-2; TRBD1 matches at 8 bases. From germline, CDR1 is MDHEN and CDR2 SYDVKM. CDR3 length: 14 residues. J was trimmed by 7 bases and V by 5 bases; bases with no gene match: 9. The CDR3: CASSLDRALAGYTF. CDR3 sequence (DNA): TGTGCCAGCAGTCTGGACAGGGCCCTGGCTGGCTACACCTTC.

The CDR3 bases are TGTGCCAGCAGTCTCTCAGGGGCAGGAAACACCATATATTTT. It encodes CASSLSGAGNTIYF. The chain carries TRBV27 and TRBJ1-3; D perhaps matches TRBD1 (6 bases). Germline V CDR1 and CDR2: MNHEY, SMNVEV (reference sequence). The CDR3 has 14 amino acids. V lost 5 bases and J lost 4, with 12 bases in between.

The rearrangement links TRBV4-1 to TRBJ2-1; possibly TRBD2 for D (6 bases). The V gene's germline CDR1 is MGHRA and CDR2 YSYEKL. This CDR3 has 13 amino acids. V lost 5 bases, J lost 7 bases, and 12 bases lay in between. The CDR3 loop reads CASSVGTPNEQFF. In nucleotides, the CDR3 is TGCGCCAGCAGCGTCGGGACTCCAAATGAGCAGTTCTTC.

The chain uses TRBV28 and TRBJ1-2; the match to TRBD1 covers 12 bases. The V and J ends lost 6 bases and 3 bases, in that order; junction bases with no gene match: 2. Looked up from germline, CDR1 is MDHEN and CDR2 is SYDVKM. The CDR3 totals 14 residues. DNA of the CDR3: TGTGCCAGCAGGGGACAGGGGGCACACTATGGCTACACCTTC. Its protein product is CASRGQGAHYGYTF.

The V gene is TRBV19, the J gene TRBJ2-3; 8 positions agree with TRBD1. After removal of 1 base from V and 4 bases from J, the junction contained 4 bases not matched to a gene. The CDR3 is made up of 15 amino acids. Germline V gives CDR1 LNHDA, CDR2 SQIVND (reference sequence). The CDR3 DNA sequence: TGTGCCAGTAGTATAGGGACAGGGAGTGCAGATACGCAGTATTTT. Translating it yields CASSIGTGSADTQYF.

The chain joins TRBV19 to TRBJ2-2; possibly TRBD1 for D (6 bases). Germline V gene lookup returns CDR1 LNHDA and CDR2 SQIVND (reference sequence). The V end lost 8 bases, the J end lost 0 bases, and 13 bases lay between the germline ends. The CDR3 sequence is 15 residues long. The chain's CDR3 is CASRPGTSNTGELFF. CDR3 in DNA: TGTGCCAGTCGTCCCGGGACATCGAACACCGGGGAGCTGTTTTTT.